This T cell receptor beta chain was profiled in a study of T cell responses to AZD1222 COVID-19 vaccine. General study results and limits: White British people made up most donors, females outnumbered males, and clonal diversity was possibly underestimated. Researchers took repertoire samples only after the peak T cell response had come.

This CDR3 is built from 14 residues. In germline, CDR1 is SGHDT, CDR2 YYEEEE. The V end was cut by 3 bases, the J end by 12 bases, with 21 bases between. With regard to this clone: Its antigen is undetermined.

The repertoire was sequenced with immunoSEQ multiplex PCR; TCRdb's copy has only in-frame clones and lacks some. The repertoire holds under 150,000 clones, with 82% as singletons. The sequence derives from an adult in good health. The V call is TRBV5-6, the J call TRBJ1-2; tentative D call: TRBD1 (6 bases). The sample here was peripheral blood, taken on day 0 of MenACWY control vaccination. The CDR3 nucleotides read TGTGCCAGCAGCTCCTTTTCGGGGGGGCATAAGCACACCTTC. Amino acids: CASSSFSGGHKHTF. The whole variable domain, filled in from reference TRBV5-6 and TRBJ1-2, reads DAGVTQSPTHLIKTRGQQVTLRCSPKSGHDTVSWYQQALGQGPQFIFQYYEEEERQRGNFPDRFSGHQFPNYSSELNVNALLLGDSALYLCASSSFSGGHKHTFGSGTRLTVV.